These T cell receptor beta chains were read from a single sample in a study of T-cell reconstitution after alpha-beta-depleted transplantation in children. TCRdb fed the PCR reads into MiXCR, producing one record per CDR3 protein. Seen here are 200,000 to 250,000 distinct CDR3 sequences, around 7.5% observed once, and the top ten hold 5% to 8%. The material sequenced was PBMCs, mostly from graft donor cells, taken 180 days after TCRalphabeta/CD19-depleted stem cell transplant. Source of these receptors: a male patient aged 10 to 17 who had a stem cell transplant for acute lymphoblastic leukemia, so the T cells may come from the graft donor. Both conserved end residues are trimmed from each CDR3. The order of the fields is clone size, J gene, V gene, CDR3 protein. Not every row has a clone size; where given, it reads once, few, many or a size class.

.	TRBJ2-7	TRBV6-1	ASTRLAGGFSHEQY
few	TRBJ2-5	TRBV6-5	ASSYPRLAGVEETQY
many	TRBJ2-5	TRBV6-2/TRBV6-3	ASSRGRDWTQY
.	TRBJ2-1	TRBV12-3/TRBV12-4	ASRTRTGQF
many	TRBJ2-2	TRBV6-5	ASSYSGGSAGELF
.	TRBJ2-7	TRBV5-1	ASSVGTGGGEQY
many	TRBJ2-7	TRBV7-9	ASSLATGLSYEQY
many	TRBJ2-3	TRBV9	ASSVDPRGAGGQDTQY
many	TRBJ1-1	TRBV27	ASSFSRSDTEAF
many	TRBJ1-1	TRBV6-1	ASSPQGTNTEAF
many	TRBJ2-2	TRBV7-2	ASSLQTLNTGELF
many	TRBJ2-3	TRBV5-1	ASSSGGGDTQY
many	TRBJ1-6	TRBV3-1	ASSQDRTKYYNSPLH
few	TRBJ1-5	TRBV7-9	ASSFDFNGQPQH
many	TRBJ1-1	TRBV5-1	ASSSRGVLDTEAF
many	TRBJ2-1	TRBV15	ATSRARTSGRSLGNEQF
few	TRBJ1-2	TRBV10-3	AISESLQYYGYT
many	TRBJ2-1	TRBV10-3	AISGYQGVGPYNEQF
many	TRBJ2-7	TRBV9	ASSSDSYYEQY
many	TRBJ1-2	TRBV29-1	SSQGDGYT
many	TRBJ1-3	TRBV18	ASSPPTGTDTIY
many	TRBJ2-7	TRBV10-2	ASRWKGGSYEQY
many	TRBJ2-5	TRBV20-1	SASGQETQETQY
many	TRBJ2-5	TRBV28	ASSGPGVETQY
many	TRBJ1-2	TRBV3-1	ASSQDGGHYGYT
.	TRBJ1-5	TRBV7-6	ASSLLGGTQH
many	TRBJ1-1	TRBV3-1	ASSRWGPDTEAF
many	TRBJ1-1	TRBV5-5	ASSLLGGPTEAF
many	TRBJ2-1	TRBV5-1	ASSLEVTGKGNEQF
many	TRBJ1-1	TRBV7-9	ASSLRGNRGLNTEAF
many	TRBJ1-5	TRBV24-1	ATSVCRVEGAGQPQH
many	TRBJ1-5	TRBV6-1	ASSESYSNQPQH
.	TRBJ1-5	TRBV18	ASSPPNQPQH
many	TRBJ2-7	TRBV2	ASSETSGRANEQY
many	TRBJ2-3	TRBV6-5	ASSYLDRATTDTQY
many	TRBJ1-5	TRBV4-1	ASSQDLAGTTNRNQPQH
many	TRBJ2-7	TRBV5-1	ASSSIPAGRSYEQY
many	TRBJ2-1	TRBV20-1	SARVTSGRANEQF
many	TRBJ2-1	TRBV11-2	ASSYKSGGFSYNEQF
many	TRBJ2-7	TRBV7-9	ASSLITGTASLEQY
many	TRBJ1-4	TRBV14	ASSQDYRVGEKLF
many	TRBJ2-7	TRBV6-5	ASSYSGAEPYEQY
.	TRBJ2-3	TRBV10-1	ASSETSGSSTDTQY
many	TRBJ2-6	TRBV28	ASSWPGQGTRDSSGANVLT
many	TRBJ1-3	TRBV20-1	SARDQGTSGNTIY
many	TRBJ2-1	TRBV9	ASSVELREGRGEQF
many	TRBJ2-7	TRBV6-1	ASGRGGGGKSYEQY
many	TRBJ1-2	TRBV7-9	ASSFQSNYGYT
many	TRBJ2-1	TRBV20-1	RGDGREFYNEQF
many	TRBJ2-3	TRBV6-1	ASSPTSGGPHTQY
many	TRBJ1-1	TRBV6-5	ASSYSGGEAF
many	TRBJ2-7	TRBV5-1	ASSLGAFSYEQY
many	TRBJ2-5	TRBV5-1	ASSLATGVETQY
many	TRBJ2-2	TRBV7-6	ASSFKPGQGSIGELF
many	TRBJ1-2	TRBV5-1	ASSLGPRSGYT
many	TRBJ2-1	TRBV27	ASSPSGVYNEQF
many	TRBJ1-2	TRBV29-1	SVEDPRYYGYT